Given below is one TCR beta chain in context. Its antigen is not known. This sample was included in a study of radiotherapy plus CTLA-4 blockade in lung cancer. General study findings and limits: Once radiotherapy plus ipilimumab had been given, TCR clones derived from tumor expanded in blood.

Germline V gives CDR1 KGHSH, CDR2 LQKENI. The V and J ends lost 5 bases and 3 bases, in that order; junction bases with no gene match: 8. This CDR3 region has 15 residues. TCRdb's copy holds only in-frame clones and misses some; the assay was immunoSEQ multiplex PCR. The sample carries roughly 100,000 clones, more than 75% recorded once. The receptor comes from a human donor with non-small cell lung cancer that progressed on radiotherapy plus ipilimumab. Some clones in this sample may be carry-over from other donors' samples. V and J are TRBV18 and TRBJ2-7; 9 bases line up with TRBD1. Material: peripheral blood, obtained from a patient treated with radiotherapy plus ipilimumab. The CDR3 spells CASSSPGQGVYEQYF. DNA for the CDR3: TGTGCCAGCTCATCTCCGGGACAGGGAGTCTACGAGCAGTACTTC.